The rows below give T cell receptor beta chains drawn from one sample of a study of blood T cell repertoires in COVID-19. Only in-frame clones appear in the TCRdb table, and some are missing; sequencing was by immunoSEQ multiplex PCR. Of about 100,000 clones in the sample, roughly 84% were seen once. Material: peripheral blood. These receptors were obtained from a human donor in a cohort sampled during active COVID-19. The CDR3 runs from the conserved cysteine through the conserved F or W. Each record gives: clone size, J gene, D gene, V gene, CDR3 protein, CDR3 DNA. A D gene is named only where the DNA matches it firmly. Clone sizes are given selectively: once, few, many, or a class where the clone is expanded.

clone size: NA; J gene: TRBJ1-2; D gene: NA; V gene: TRBV2; CDR3 protein: CASSRRGVSGDGYTF; CDR3 DNA: TGTGCCAGCAGCCGCCGGGGGGTCTCAGGGGATGGCTACACCTTC
clone size: NA; J gene: TRBJ2-7; D gene: TRBD1; V gene: TRBV2; CDR3 protein: CATKEIPGQASEQYF; CDR3 DNA: TGTGCCACCAAAGAGATTCCGGGACAGGCGTCTGAGCAGTACTTC
clone size: few; J gene: TRBJ1-5; D gene: NA; V gene: TRBV30; CDR3 protein: CAWSPRGNQPQHF; CDR3 DNA: TGTGCCTGGAGTCCACGAGGCAATCAGCCCCAGCATTTT
clone size: NA; J gene: TRBJ1-1; D gene: NA; V gene: TRBV18; CDR3 protein: CASSHRQNTEAFF; CDR3 DNA: TGTGCCAGCTCTCACCGACAGAACACTGAAGCTTTCTTT
clone size: NA; J gene: TRBJ2-6; D gene: TRBD1; V gene: TRBV2; CDR3 protein: CASNSDRAGANVLTF; CDR3 DNA: TGTGCCAGCAATTCCGACAGGGCTGGGGCCAACGTCCTGACTTTC
clone size: few; J gene: TRBJ1-6; D gene: NA; V gene: TRBV25-1; CDR3 protein: CASSYSSYNSPLHF; CDR3 DNA: TGTGCCAGCAGTTATAGCTCCTATAATTCACCCCTCCACTTT
clone size: NA; J gene: TRBJ1-3; D gene: NA; V gene: TRBV9; CDR3 protein: CASSVTETGYSGNTIYF; CDR3 DNA: TGTGCCAGCAGCGTAACCGAAACAGGGTACTCTGGAAACACCATATATTTT
clone size: few; J gene: TRBJ2-3; D gene: TRBD1; V gene: TRBV19; CDR3 protein: CASSGSYRDRGTDTQYF; CDR3 DNA: TGTGCCAGTAGTGGAAGCTACCGGGACAGGGGAACAGATACGCAGTATTTT
clone size: NA; J gene: TRBJ1-1; D gene: TRBD1; V gene: TRBV2; CDR3 protein: CASRTGALDTEAFF; CDR3 DNA: TGTGCCAGCAGGACAGGGGCGCTTGACACTGAAGCTTTCTTT
clone size: few; J gene: TRBJ2-7; D gene: NA; V gene: TRBV6-5; CDR3 protein: CASSYGTTYEQYF; CDR3 DNA: TGTGCCAGCAGTTACGGGACAACCTACGAGCAGTACTTC
clone size: NA; J gene: TRBJ1-2; D gene: TRBD1; V gene: TRBV19; CDR3 protein: CASSIPRVDRGSYTF; CDR3 DNA: TGTGCCAGTAGTATCCCTCGGGTCGACAGGGGGAGCTACACCTTC
clone size: once; J gene: TRBJ2-5; D gene: TRBD1; V gene: TRBV5-1; CDR3 protein: CASSWQGQEETQYF; CDR3 DNA: TGCGCCAGCAGCTGGCAGGGACAGGAAGAGACCCAGTACTTC
clone size: NA; J gene: TRBJ1-1; D gene: NA; V gene: TRBV4-1; CDR3 protein: CASSLGGGNTEAFF; CDR3 DNA: TGCGCCAGCAGCCTCGGCGGCGGGAACACTGAAGCTTTCTTT
clone size: once; J gene: TRBJ1-3; D gene: NA; V gene: TRBV28; CDR3 protein: CASSYRAGTGNTIYF; CDR3 DNA: TGTGCCAGCAGTTACAGGGCAGGGACTGGAAACACCATATATTTT
clone size: NA; J gene: TRBJ2-3; D gene: TRBD2; V gene: TRBV7-3; CDR3 protein: CASSLTLAGDTQYF; CDR3 DNA: TGTGCCAGCAGCTTAACGCTAGCGGGGGATACGCAGTATTTT
clone size: NA; J gene: TRBJ2-3; D gene: TRBD2; V gene: TRBV18; CDR3 protein: CASSPTSGTLDTQYF; CDR3 DNA: TGTGCCAGCTCACCGACTAGCGGGACGCTAGATACGCAGTATTTT
clone size: NA; J gene: TRBJ1-6; D gene: TRBD1; V gene: TRBV6-5; CDR3 protein: CASRNLEGAGSPLHF; CDR3 DNA: TGTGCCAGCAGGAACCTCGAGGGGGCTGGTTCACCCCTCCACTTT
clone size: NA; J gene: TRBJ1-6; D gene: NA; V gene: TRBV11-1; CDR3 protein: CASSPDAGVGSPLHF; CDR3 DNA: TGTGCCAGCAGCCCCGACGCGGGGGTAGGCTCACCCCTCCACTTT
clone size: NA; J gene: TRBJ2-3; D gene: TRBD2; V gene: TRBV6-2/TRBV6-3; CDR3 protein: CASSYSLGRGTDTQYF; CDR3 DNA: TGTGCCAGCAGTTACTCGTTAGGGAGGGGAACAGATACGCAGTATTTT
clone size: NA; J gene: TRBJ2-7; D gene: NA; V gene: TRBV5-1; CDR3 protein: CASSLEPPSYEQYF; CDR3 DNA: TGCGCCAGCAGCTTGGAACCGCCTAGCTACGAGCAGTACTTC
clone size: NA; J gene: TRBJ2-7; D gene: TRBD1; V gene: TRBV4-2; CDR3 protein: CASSQGQGTDEQYF; CDR3 DNA: TGTGCCAGCAGCCAAGGACAGGGTACGGACGAGCAGTACTTC
clone size: NA; J gene: TRBJ2-3; D gene: TRBD2; V gene: TRBV7-2; CDR3 protein: CASSPARESTDTQYF; CDR3 DNA: TGTGCCAGCAGCCCCGCGCGGGAGAGCACAGATACGCAGTATTTT
clone size: NA; J gene: TRBJ1-2; D gene: NA; V gene: TRBV14; CDR3 protein: CASSQLQGLNYGYTF; CDR3 DNA: TGTGCCAGCAGCCAACTACAGGGCCTTAACTATGGCTACACCTTC
clone size: NA; J gene: TRBJ1-6; D gene: NA; V gene: TRBV3-1/TRBV3-2; CDR3 protein: CASSHTGGSYNSPLHF; CDR3 DNA: TGTGCCAGCAGCCACACGGGTGGATCCTATAATTCACCCCTCCACTTT
clone size: once; J gene: TRBJ2-5; D gene: TRBD1; V gene: TRBV7-2; CDR3 protein: CASSEGAGETQYF; CDR3 DNA: TGTGCCAGCAGCGAGGGGGCAGGAGAGACCCAGTACTTC
clone size: NA; J gene: TRBJ1-1; D gene: NA; V gene: TRBV9; CDR3 protein: CASSPMQGNTEAFF; CDR3 DNA: TGTGCCAGCAGCCCCATGCAGGGGAACACTGAAGCTTTCTTT